This passage covers 19 T cell receptor beta chains from one sample sequenced in a study of T-cell reconstitution after alpha-beta-depleted transplantation in children. The TCRbeta library incorporated unique molecular identifiers. TCRdb passed the PCR reads through MiXCR, listing each CDR3 protein once. The table has 210,000 or so distinct CDR3 sequences, 11% seen once. The specimen was PBMCs, collected before TCRalphabeta/CD19-depleted stem cell transplant. These TCRs come from a child less than two years old with acute myeloid leukemia, due to receive a stem cell transplant.

This clonotype came up many times. V is TRBV10-1 and J is TRBJ1-6; D unclear. The CDR3 covers 13 residues. V was trimmed by 6 bases and J by 7 bases, leaving 10 bases between them. Germline CDR1 is WNHNN and CDR2 is SYGVQD (reference sequence). Written as DNA, the CDR3 is TGCGCCAGCAGCCCCAACCCGAATTCACCCCTCCACTTT. Protein: CASSPNPNSPLHF.

The sample holds many counts of this clonotype. The chain links TRBV7-9 to TRBJ2-4; 9 bases are a match to TRBD1. Germline assignment: CDR1 SEHNR and CDR2 FQNEAQ (reference sequence). Trimming cost V 5 bases and J 8 bases; bases outside gene matches: 7. This CDR3 has 14 amino acids. CDR3: CASSPDRGVYIQYF. The CDR3 bases are TGTGCCAGCAGCCCGGACAGGGGTGTGTACATTCAGTACTTC. Full variable domain (missing parts from reference TRBV7-9 and TRBJ2-4): DTGVSQNPRHKITKRGQNVTFRCDPISEHNRLYWYRQTLGQGPEFLTYFQNEAQLEKSRLLSDRFSAERPKGSFSTLEIQRTEQGDSAMYLCASSPDRGVYIQYFGAGTRLSVL.

This clonotype was observed at least ten times. The genes are TRBV3-1 and TRBJ2-1, with TRBD1 as a possible D gene (6 bases). CDR3 length: 12 amino acids. Germline lookup yields CDR1 LGHDT and CDR2 YNNKEL (reference sequence). Trimming removed 3 bases at V and 15 bases at J, with 15 bases between. CDR3 nucleotides: TGTGCCAGCAGCCATTCCCAGGGGTTGTCGTTCTTC. Translated: CASSHSQGLSFF.

This clonotype was found many times. The chain couples TRBV6-5 to TRBJ1-2, with no clear D. Germline assignment: CDR1 MNHEY and CDR2 SVGAGI. CDR3 length equals 14 residues. Trimming left V 0 bases short and J 0 bases short, with 5 bases between. In DNA, the CDR3 is TGTGCCAGCAGTTACTCGAATGCTAACTATGGCTACACCTTC. Residues: CASSYSNANYGYTF.

At least ten counts were recorded for this clonotype. CDR3 region: CASSLEWEEETQYF. The CDR3 DNA reads TGTGCCAGCAGCTTGGAGTGGGAGGAGGAGACCCAGTACTTC. The chain couples TRBV5-4 to TRBJ2-5; D is perhaps TRBD2 (6 bases). The germline CDR1 and CDR2 sequences are SGHNT and YYREEE (reference sequence). The CDR3 spans 14 residues. V lost 0 bases and J lost 5, with 11 bases in between.

The table lists this clonotype with many counts. The chain employs TRBV7-9 and TRBJ1-1; TRBD1 aligns across 7 bases. Per germline, CDR1 SEHNR and CDR2 FQNEAQ (reference sequence). Trimming cost V 3 bases and J 5 bases; bases outside gene matches: 9. The CDR3 has 15 residues. CDR3 DNA: TGTGCCAGCAGCTTGGGACAGCCCGTGGGGACTGAAGCTTTCTTT. It encodes CASSLGQPVGTEAFF. Full variable domain (missing parts from reference TRBV7-9 and TRBJ1-1): DTGVSQNPRHKITKRGQNVTFRCDPISEHNRLYWYRQTLGQGPEFLTYFQNEAQLEKSRLLSDRFSAERPKGSFSTLEIQRTEQGDSAMYLCASSLGQPVGTEAFFGQGTRLTVV.

This clonotype was seen many times. The CDR3 sequence: CASNPDSNYGYTF. CDR3 coding DNA: TGTGCCAGCAATCCGGACAGTAACTATGGCTACACCTTC. The chain uses TRBV6-6 and TRBJ1-2; maybe TRBD1 (6 bases). The V end lost 7 bases, the J end lost 1 base, and 10 bases lay between the germline ends. This CDR3 is 13 amino acids long. CDR1 is MNHNY and CDR2 is SVGAGI in the germline V gene (reference sequence).

In this sample, this clonotype turned up many times. The genes are TRBV10-3 and TRBJ1-5, with D perhaps matching TRBD1 (5 bases). CDR1 and CDR2 (germline): ENHRY, SYGVKD. The V gene lost 7 bases and the J gene lost 3 bases, with 10 bases spanning the gap. This CDR3 spans 13 amino acids. Here the CDR3 reads CAITDSDNQPQHF. The CDR3 nucleotides are TGTGCCATCACCGACAGTGACAATCAGCCCCAGCATTTT.

The sample holds many counts of this clonotype. The rearrangement links TRBV12-3 or TRBV12-4 to TRBJ1-1; 7 bases agree with TRBD1. Unmatched junction bases numbered 8, after V lost 2 bases and J lost 5 bases. The CDR3 has 15 amino acids. CDR3 residues: CASSLLEGARTEAFF. The CDR3 DNA follows: TGTGCCAGCAGTTTACTCGAGGGGGCAAGGACTGAAGCTTTCTTT.

This clonotype came up many times. This chain connects TRBV12-3 or TRBV12-4 to TRBJ1-5; D gene uncertain. The CDR3 contains 13 residues. With 6 bases removed from V and 5 bases from J, the gap between germline ends came to 11 bases. CDR3 protein: CASSRTRDQPQHF. CDR3 in DNA: TGTGCCAGCAGCCGGACTAGGGATCAGCCCCAGCATTTT.

This clonotype was observed many times. The V call is TRBV12-3 or TRBV12-4, the J call TRBJ2-5; D is possibly TRBD2 (5 bases). V lost 3 bases and J 3 bases, leaving 14 bases between the germline ends. The CDR3 is 15 residues long. CDR3 DNA: TGTGCCAGCAGTTTCTACGGGATTCAGAAAGAGACCCAGTACTTC. Amino acids: CASSFYGIQKETQYF.

Details on this clonotype: A much larger clone is a single base away; this may be a read error. This sequence joins TRBV20-1 and TRBJ2-1; D is undetermined. Trimming took 6 bases from V and 9 from J, leaving 21 bases between them. The germline V gene has CDR1 DFQATT and CDR2 SNEGSKA (reference sequence). The CDR3 contains 14 residues. CDR3 region: CSAKPVGSATEQFF. For the CDR3, the DNA is TGCAGTGCGAAGCCGGTGGGCTCGGCGACTGAGCAGTTCTTC.

Many counts were recorded for this clonotype. The chain employs TRBV30 and TRBJ2-7, with 7 bases identical to TRBD1. Per the germline V gene, CDR1 is GTSNPN and CDR2 is SVGIG (reference sequence). V gave up 5 bases and J gave up 3 bases; unmatched junction bases: 1. The CDR3 sequence is 11 residues long. CDR3 bases: TGTGCCTGGGGGGACAGCTACGAGCAGTACTTC. It is translated as CAWGDSYEQYF.

This clonotype occurred many times. J is TRBJ2-7 and V is TRBV5-1; TRBD1 is a possible D gene (6 bases). Per the germline V gene, CDR1 is SGHRS and CDR2 is YFSETQ. V lost 4 bases and J 5 bases, leaving 10 bases between the germline ends. The CDR3 covers 12 residues. The CDR3 DNA reads as TGCGCCAGCAGCCCACAGGGTCACGAGCAGTACTTC. Translating it yields CASSPQGHEQYF.

This clonotype was detected many times. The chain has TRBV5-1 and TRBJ1-5; the D gene is possibly TRBD1 (5 bases). Germline V gene lookup returns CDR1 SGHRS and CDR2 YFSETQ. The V gene lost 4 bases and the J gene lost 3 bases, with 17 bases spanning the gap. The CDR3 is 16 residues long. The CDR3 loop reads CASSPGHGDLNQPQHF. CDR3 nucleotides: TGCGCCAGCAGCCCCGGACATGGGGACCTCAATCAGCCCCAGCATTTT.

This clonotype was seen a few times. The chain couples TRBV6-5 to TRBJ1-2, with D possibly TRBD1 on 5 matching bases. Germline assignment: CDR1 MNHEY and CDR2 SVGAGI. Trimming pared 5 bases from V and 8 bases from J, leaving 18 bases between. The CDR3 is made up of 14 amino acids. CDR3 in amino acids: CASSNGGRLRGYTF. The DNA of the CDR3 is TGTGCCAGCAGTAACGGGGGTAGACTCCGGGGCTACACCTTC.

This clonotype has ten or more counts. This rearrangement joins TRBV4-1 to TRBJ1-5, with D possibly TRBD1 on 5 matching bases. Germline V gene data show CDR1 as MGHRA and CDR2 as YSYEKL. Trimming took off 1 base at V and 7 bases at J, with 17 bases between the two ends. This CDR3 region has 16 residues. The CDR3 sequence is CASSQVGQGRNQPQHF. CDR3 coding DNA: TGCGCCAGCAGCCAAGTGGGGCAGGGAAGGAACCAGCCCCAGCATTTT.

This clonotype appeared many times. The rearrangement joins TRBV18 to TRBJ2-1; TRBD2 matches at 8 bases. This CDR3 is 15 amino acids long. Germline CDR1 and CDR2: KGHSH and LQKENI. After removal of 3 bases from V and 5 bases from J, the junction contained 6 bases not matched to a gene. This CDR3 is CASSPWTSQHNEQFF. In nucleotides, the CDR3 is TGTGCCAGCTCACCGTGGACTAGCCAGCACAATGAGCAGTTCTTC.

This clonotype was recorded a few times. The chain links TRBV12-3 or TRBV12-4 to TRBJ2-1, with unresolved D. The germline V and J ends were trimmed by 0 bases and 10 bases, with 7 bases remaining between them. The CDR3 is 12 residues long. CDR3 coding DNA: TGTGCCAGCAGTTTAGCGCGGTGGGAGCAGTTCTTC. Translating gives CASSLARWEQFF.